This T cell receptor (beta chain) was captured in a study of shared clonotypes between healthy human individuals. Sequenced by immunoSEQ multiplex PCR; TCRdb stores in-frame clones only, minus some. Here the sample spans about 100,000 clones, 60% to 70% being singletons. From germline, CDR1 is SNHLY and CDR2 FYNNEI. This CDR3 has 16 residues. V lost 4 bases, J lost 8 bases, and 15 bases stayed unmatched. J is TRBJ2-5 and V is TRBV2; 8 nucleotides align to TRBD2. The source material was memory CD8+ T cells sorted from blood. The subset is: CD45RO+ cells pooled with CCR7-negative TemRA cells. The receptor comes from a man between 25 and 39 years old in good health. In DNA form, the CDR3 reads TGTGCCAGCAGTGGCCCTTATGGAGCGGGAGAACTCACCCAGTACTTC. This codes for CASSGPYGAGELTQYF.